The next 17 T cell receptor beta chains were all read from a single sample in a study of blood T cell repertoires in COVID-19. Generated by immunoSEQ multiplex PCR, the TCRdb table keeps only in-frame clones and is missing some. In the table there are around 270,000 clones, less than 90% of which are singletons. Sequencing was performed on peripheral blood. These receptors were taken from a man aged 55 to 70 with acute or convalescent COVID-19.

The J gene is TRBJ1-1, the V gene TRBV6-5, with D perhaps matching TRBD1 (6 bases). The CDR3 is made up of 14 amino acids. Trimming pared 2 bases from V and 1 base from J, leaving 8 bases between. Germline CDR1 reads MNHEY; CDR2 reads SVGAGI. This CDR3 reads CASSYQGRNTEAFF. The CDR3 DNA reads TGTGCCAGCAGTTACCAGGGGCGGAACACTGAAGCTTTCTTT.

The rearrangement joins TRBV29-1 to TRBJ2-5; no clear D gene. This CDR3 region has 10 residues. Trimming removed 5 bases at V and 3 bases at J, with 4 bases between. Per the germline V gene, CDR1 is SQVTM and CDR2 is ANQGSEA. The CDR3 nucleotides read TGCAGCGTTCACAAAGAGACCCAGTACTTC. Protein sequence: CSVHKETQYF.

This clone was counted a few times. This CDR3 reads CASSGFLGGAQPQHF. CDR3 in DNA: TGTGCCAGCAGCGGATTTCTCGGGGGAGCTCAGCCCCAGCATTTT. The genes are TRBV9 and TRBJ1-5; maybe TRBD1 (5 bases). Trimming removed 3 bases at V and 6 bases at J, with 16 bases between. The CDR3 is made up of 15 amino acids. Germline V gives CDR1 SGDLS, CDR2 YYNGEE. Variable domain in full (rest from reference TRBV9 and TRBJ1-5): DSGVTQTPKHLITATGQRVTLRCSPRSGDLSVYWYQQSLDQGLQFLIQYYNGEERAKGNILERFSAQQFPDLHSELNLSSLELGDSALYFCASSGFLGGAQPQHFGDGTRLSIL.

V and J are TRBV3-1 (or the pseudogene TRBV3-2) and TRBJ1-1; TRBD1 matches at 10 bases. V lost 4 bases to trimming and J lost 6 bases; unmatched junction nucleotides: 2. The length of the CDR3 is 13 residues. Germline V gene sequence: CDR1 LGHDT, CDR2 YNNKEL (reference sequence). The CDR3 DNA follows: TGTGCCAGCAGCCGACAGGGGGCGTCTGAAGCTTTCTTT. Its protein is CASSRQGASEAFF.

The chain couples TRBV29-1 to TRBJ1-2, with unresolved D. The CDR3 runs 14 residues. Germline CDR1 and CDR2: SQVTM and ANQGSEA. Trimming cost V 0 bases and J 4 bases, with 12 bases left between them. The CDR3 sequence: CSVEDYATGYGYTF. The DNA for the CDR3 is TGCAGCGTTGAAGATTATGCGACGGGCTATGGCTACACCTTC.

This rearrangement joins TRBV4-2 to TRBJ2-1; 13 bases are shared with TRBD2. This CDR3 has 18 residues. The junction had 7 bases not matched to a gene; V was cut back by 1 base and J by 4 bases. CDR1 is LGHNA and CDR2 is YNFKEQ in the germline V gene. DNA for the CDR3: TGTGCCAGCAGCCAAGGGACTAGCGGGAGAGATATTTACAATGAGCAGTTCTTC. This gives the protein CASSQGTSGRDIYNEQFF.

The chain employs TRBV13 and TRBJ2-3; D may be TRBD1 (6 bases). This CDR3 contains 14 residues. With 3 bases removed from V and 2 bases from J, the gap between germline ends came to 9 bases. Germline CDR1 and CDR2: PRHDT and FYEKMQ (reference sequence). For the CDR3, the DNA is TGTGCCAGCAGCTTGGACAGCGACACAGATACGCAGTATTTT. It is translated as CASSLDSDTDTQYF. The variable domain in full, with the rest retrieved from reference TRBV13 and TRBJ2-3, is AAGVIQSPRHLIKEKRETATLKCYPIPRHDTVYWYQQGPGQDPQFLISFYEKMQSDKGSIPDRFSAQQFSDYHSELNMSSLELGDSALYFCASSLDSDTDTQYFGPGTRLTVL.

CDR3 in amino acids: CASSQEEGDTEAFF. In nucleotides, the CDR3 is TGTGCCAGCAGCCAAGAGGAGGGCGACACTGAAGCTTTCTTT. The chain employs TRBV4-2 and TRBJ1-1; D remains ambiguous. CDR1 is LGHNA and CDR2 is YNFKEQ in the germline V gene. V was trimmed by 0 bases and J by 3 bases, leaving 8 bases between them. The CDR3 totals 14 residues.

The CDR3 sequence is CATSEPEGHNEQFF. The CDR3 DNA reads as TGTGCCACCAGTGAGCCGGAGGGCCATAATGAGCAGTTCTTC. The rearrangement links TRBV24-1 to TRBJ2-1, with TRBD2 as a possible D gene (6 bases). Looked up from germline, CDR1 is KGHDR and CDR2 is SFDVKD. V dropped 4 bases and J dropped 7 bases, with 13 bases sitting between them. CDR3 length: 14 amino acids.

The genes are TRBV10-3 and TRBJ1-2, with no clear D. This CDR3 comprises 12 residues. V lost 1 base and J lost 4, with 4 bases in between. Germline CDR1 is ENHRY and CDR2 is SYGVKD. The CDR3 nucleotides read TGTGCCATCAGTGAGTGGAGCTATGGCTACACCTTC. It is translated as CAISEWSYGYTF.

This clone is a singleton in its sample. J is TRBJ2-1 and V is TRBV11-3; 10 nucleotides agree with TRBD2. The junction had 14 bases not matched to a gene; V was cut back by 2 bases and J by 10 bases. From germline, CDR1 is SGHNT and CDR2 YENEEA. The CDR3 length is 17 residues. CDR3 loop: CASSLSWIAGGGVEQFF. CDR3 in DNA: TGTGCCAGCAGCTTAAGCTGGATAGCGGGAGGCGGGGTCGAGCAGTTCTTC.

This chain links TRBV2 with TRBJ1-6; D may be TRBD1 (5 bases). CDR3 length equals 15 residues. Trimming pared 1 base from V and 7 bases from J, leaving 11 bases between. Looked up from germline, CDR1 is SNHLY and CDR2 is FYNNEI. DNA of the CDR3: TGTGCCAGCAGTGAAGGACTCGGGGGGAATTCACCCCTCCACTTT. Protein sequence: CASSEGLGGNSPLHF.

The V gene is TRBV5-4, the J gene TRBJ2-2; D uncertain. V shed 4 bases and J shed 3 bases, with 13 bases lying between them. Looked up from germline, CDR1 is SGHNT and CDR2 is YYREEE (reference sequence). The CDR3 sequence is 15 residues long. The DNA for the CDR3 is TGTGCCAGCAGCGGAGACCCTCGGGACACCGGGGAGCTGTTTTTT. Protein sequence: CASSGDPRDTGELFF.

The chain links TRBV5-1 to TRBJ1-6; the D is unclear. The CDR3 loop spans 14 amino acids. Deletions cut 2 bases from V and 9 bases from J, with 12 bases between. Germline V gene lookup returns CDR1 SGHRS and CDR2 YFSETQ. The CDR3, as DNA: TGCGCCAGCAGCTTAAGCGTCGGCGGTTCACCCCTCCACTTT. This encodes CASSLSVGGSPLHF.

The genes are TRBV23-1 and TRBJ2-7; 10 bases line up with TRBD1. Being an ORF, TRBV23-1 has a function that is uncertain. This CDR3 contains 14 residues. Trimming at V came to 6 bases and at J to 3 bases, leaving 5 bases not matched to a gene. The DNA for the CDR3 is TGCGCCAGCAGCCCAAGGACAGGGGGCTACGAGCAGTACTTC. This gives the protein CASSPRTGGYEQYF.

As DNA, the CDR3 is TGTGCCAGCAGTTACTCTCCAGTAATTTACGAGCAGTACTTC. This translates into CASSYSPVIYEQYF. This chain uses TRBV6-2 or TRBV6-3 with TRBJ2-7; D not certain. Trimming shortened V by 0 bases and J by 4 bases, and 10 bases separated the two germline ends. The germline CDR1 and CDR2 sequences are MNHEY and SVGEGT. The CDR3 sequence is 14 residues long.

This clone appeared a single time. The chain combines TRBV4-3 with TRBJ2-5, with 8 bases lining up with TRBD2. V lost 0 bases and J lost 6; bases outside the gene matches: 12. This CDR3 is 17 amino acids long. Germline-derived CDR1 and CDR2 are LGHNA and YSLEER. CDR3 bases: TGCGCCAGCAGCCAAGAAGGAGGTAGCGGGGTTACACAGACCCAGTACTTC. This codes for CASSQEGGSGVTQTQYF.